The T cell receptor beta chain under discussion was sequenced for a study of vaccination effects on CD4 cells after COVID-19. Study as a whole: Post-vaccine specimens arrived a median 72 days past the second dose.

The culture ran for roughly ten days before CD4+ T cells were isolated. Participants each got two BNT162b2 or mRNA-1273 vaccine doses. V was cut by 3 bases and J by 0 bases, with 15 bases left in between. Germline V lookup: CDR1 MDHEN, CDR2 SYDVKM. This CDR3 is 16 amino acids long. The protocol was immunoSEQ multiplex PCR, while the TCRdb copy is restricted to in-frame clones and leaves out a portion. The sample holds about 40,000 clones, around 66% seen once. A few counts support this clone. Its specificity is unknown. V and J are TRBV28 and TRBJ2-7; no firm D call. The receptor's source is a human donor who received a COVID-19 vaccine. This specimen was CD4+ T cells from PBMCs cultured without peptide, taken after COVID-19 vaccination. The CDR3 region has the DNA TGTGCCAGCAGTTTTACGTTGGCAGCCCTCTCCTACGAGCAGTACTTC. Amino acids: CASSFTLAALSYEQYF.